These 2 T cell receptor beta chains were all obtained from the same sample, sequenced in a study of CD8+CD57+ T cells in acquired aplastic anemia. It was genomic DNA that served as the template for profiling TCR beta VDJ and CDR3. One entry per CDR3 protein results from TCRdb running MiXCR on the reads. The profile shows some 170,000 distinct CDR3 sequences, 63% of them singletons. All patients picked for sequencing had shown, by flow cytometry, an expansion of CD8+CD57+ cells. Sequencing used sorted CD4+, CD8+, or CD8+CD57+ T cells (not recorded which) from PBMCs. Receptors were obtained from a human donor with aplastic anemia.

This clonotype has ten or more counts. This chain links TRBV19 with TRBJ1-2, with D possibly TRBD1 on 5 matching bases. The CDR3 has 15 residues. Germline V gives CDR1 LNHDA, CDR2 SQIVND (reference sequence). Trimming pared 2 bases from V and 0 bases from J, leaving 10 bases between. The DNA for the CDR3 is TGTGCCAGTAGTATATCGGGGGAGTCTAACTATGGCTACACCTTC. This encodes CASSISGESNYGYTF.

This chain connects TRBV7-2 to TRBJ1-2; possibly TRBD1 for D (5 bases). The ends were cut back, 6 bases at V and 6 bases at J, with 11 bases in the middle. CDR1 is SGHTA and CDR2 is FQGNSA in the germline V gene. The CDR3 contains 12 residues. CDR3 amino acids: CASRQQANGYTF. The CDR3 DNA reads as TGTGCCAGCAGACAACAGGCGAATGGCTACACCTTC.